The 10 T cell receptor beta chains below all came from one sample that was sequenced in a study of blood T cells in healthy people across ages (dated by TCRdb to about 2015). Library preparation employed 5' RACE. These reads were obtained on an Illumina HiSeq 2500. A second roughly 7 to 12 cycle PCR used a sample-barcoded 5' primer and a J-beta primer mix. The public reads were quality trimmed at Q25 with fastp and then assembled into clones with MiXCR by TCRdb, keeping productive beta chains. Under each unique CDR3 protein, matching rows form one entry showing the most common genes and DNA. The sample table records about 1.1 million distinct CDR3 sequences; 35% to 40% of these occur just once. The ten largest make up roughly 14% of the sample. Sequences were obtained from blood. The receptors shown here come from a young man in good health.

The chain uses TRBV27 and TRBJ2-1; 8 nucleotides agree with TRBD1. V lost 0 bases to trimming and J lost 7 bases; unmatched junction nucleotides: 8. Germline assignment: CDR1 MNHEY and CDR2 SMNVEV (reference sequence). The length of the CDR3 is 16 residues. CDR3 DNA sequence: TGTGCCAGCAGTTTATCGGCAGGGGGCTTCTCGAATGAGCAGTTCTTC. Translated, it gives CASSLSAGGFSNEQFF.

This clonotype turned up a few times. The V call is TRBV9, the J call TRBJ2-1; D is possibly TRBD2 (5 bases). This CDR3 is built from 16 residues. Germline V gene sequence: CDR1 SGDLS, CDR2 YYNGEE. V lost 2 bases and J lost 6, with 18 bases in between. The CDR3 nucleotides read TGTGCCAGCAGCGTGGAGAGGGCTCCTACGGGCAATGAGCAGTTCTTC. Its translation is CASSVERAPTGNEQFF.

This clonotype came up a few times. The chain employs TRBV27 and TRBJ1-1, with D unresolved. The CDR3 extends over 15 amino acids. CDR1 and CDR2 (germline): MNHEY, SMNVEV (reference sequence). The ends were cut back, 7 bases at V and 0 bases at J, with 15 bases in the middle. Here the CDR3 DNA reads TGTGCCAGCATCCAAACAACGGGAATGAACACTGAAGCTTTCTTT. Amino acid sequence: CASIQTTGMNTEAFF.

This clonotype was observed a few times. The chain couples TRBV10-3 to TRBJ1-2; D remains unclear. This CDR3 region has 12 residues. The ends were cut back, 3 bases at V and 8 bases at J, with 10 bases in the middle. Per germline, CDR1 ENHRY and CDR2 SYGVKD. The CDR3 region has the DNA TGTGCCATCAGTGACGGGTCGGAGGGCTACACCTTC. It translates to CAISDGSEGYTF.

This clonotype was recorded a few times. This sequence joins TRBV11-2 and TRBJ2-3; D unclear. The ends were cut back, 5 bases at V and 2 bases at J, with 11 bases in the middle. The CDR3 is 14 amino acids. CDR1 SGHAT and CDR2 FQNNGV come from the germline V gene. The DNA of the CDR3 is TGTGCCAGCAGCATACTTAGTTACACAGATACGCAGTATTTT. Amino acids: CASSILSYTDTQYF.

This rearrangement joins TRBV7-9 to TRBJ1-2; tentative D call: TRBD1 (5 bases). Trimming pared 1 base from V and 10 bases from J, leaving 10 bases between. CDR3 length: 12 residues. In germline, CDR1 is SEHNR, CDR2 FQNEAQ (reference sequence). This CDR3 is CASSLEGVDYTF. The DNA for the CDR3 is TGTGCCAGCAGCTTAGAAGGGGTGGACTACACCTTC.

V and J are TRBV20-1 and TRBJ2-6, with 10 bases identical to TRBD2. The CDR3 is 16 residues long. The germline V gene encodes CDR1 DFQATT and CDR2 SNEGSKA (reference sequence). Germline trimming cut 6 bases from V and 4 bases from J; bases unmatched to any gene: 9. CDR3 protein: CSASGTSASGANVLTF. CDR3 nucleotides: TGCAGTGCCAGTGGGACTAGCGCTTCCGGGGCCAACGTCCTGACTTTC.

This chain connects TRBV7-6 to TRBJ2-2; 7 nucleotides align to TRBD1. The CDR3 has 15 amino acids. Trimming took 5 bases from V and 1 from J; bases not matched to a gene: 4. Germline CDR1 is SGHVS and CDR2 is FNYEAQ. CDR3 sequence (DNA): TGTGCCAGCAGCATGGGACAGAGGAACACCGGGGAGCTGTTTTTT. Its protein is CASSMGQRNTGELFF.

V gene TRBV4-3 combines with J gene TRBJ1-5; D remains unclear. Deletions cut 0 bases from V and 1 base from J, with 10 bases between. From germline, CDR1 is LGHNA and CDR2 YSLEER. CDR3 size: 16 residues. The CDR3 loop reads CASSQDATPSNQPQHF. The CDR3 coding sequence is TGCGCCAGCAGCCAAGATGCGACCCCCAGCAATCAGCCCCAGCATTTT.

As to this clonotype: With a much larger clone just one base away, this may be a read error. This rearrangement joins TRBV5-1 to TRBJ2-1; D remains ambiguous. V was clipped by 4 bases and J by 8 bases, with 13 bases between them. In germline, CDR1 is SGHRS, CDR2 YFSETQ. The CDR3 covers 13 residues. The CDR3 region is CASSASGYDEQFF. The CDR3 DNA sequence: TGCGCCAGCAGCGCATCTGGGTACGATGAGCAGTTCTTC.